Below, 2 T cell receptor beta chains from the same sample are listed, as sequenced in a study of cytomegalovirus exposure and HLA in healthy donors. The PCR had 60 Vbeta and 13 Jbeta primers. Sequencing was performed with immunoSEQ multiplex PCR; in TCRdb, only in-frame clones are kept and a portion is missing. The sample comprises under 200,000 clones, less than 90% of which are singletons, and 0.8% to 1.3% rests with the top ten. The sample was PBMCs. These receptors were obtained from a man aged 30 to 39 in good health and CMV-seronegative.

This chain connects TRBV5-1 to TRBJ2-5; D gene uncertain. Judging by the DNA end, TRBJ2-7 fits better; the J call may be wrong. The germline gives CDR1 SGHRS, CDR2 YFSETQ. The CDR3 contains 14 residues. The DNA of the CDR3 is TGCGCCAGCAGCGTGGCTTACGGCGGATACGAGCAGTACTTC. It codes for CASSVAYGGYEQYF.

The CDR3 loop is CASSEAGGLSGNTIYF. DNA of the CDR3: TGTGCCAGCAGTGAAGCGGGGGGGCTCTCTGGAAACACCATATATTTT. The V gene is TRBV2, the J gene TRBJ1-3; D is possibly TRBD1 (6 bases). Germline lookup yields CDR1 SNHLY and CDR2 FYNNEI. The CDR3 runs 16 residues. V was cut by 0 bases and J by 0 bases, with 9 bases left in between.